This TCR beta chain was retrieved from a study of blood T cell repertoires in COVID-19. The overall study: COVID-19 samples, acute and convalescent, were from the United States, Italy and Spain. PBMCs, B-cell-depleted T cells, or T cells provided the cDNA or gDNA that made up the material.

Seattle enrolled patients during active infection and tracked them longitudinally. Per the study methods: Counts of nucleated cells, estimated from reference gene primer amplification, were obtained. Sequencing was performed with immunoSEQ multiplex PCR; in TCRdb, only in-frame clones are kept and a portion is missing. The V and J calls and clone size are taken from that table; D and trimming were inferred from the DNA. The sample lists about 180,000 clones; over 70% were seen once. This CDR3 is 12 amino acids long. V dropped 1 base and J dropped 16 bases, with 11 bases sitting between them. CDR1 SEHNR and CDR2 FQNEAQ come from the germline V gene (reference sequence).

V gene TRBV7-9 combines with J gene TRBJ1-6; D unclear. The TCR originated in a woman between 40 and 55 years old with COVID-19, enrolled during active disease. The specimen was peripheral blood. The CDR3 sequence is CASSLGTIGLHF. CDR3 in DNA: TGTGCCAGCAGCTTAGGAACCATCGGGCTCCACTTT.